In its sample, the clone carrying this T cell receptor (beta chain) was seen many times. This specimen belongs to a study of early T cells in non-severe SARS-CoV-2 infection. The CDR3 has 17 amino acids. Trimming stripped 0 bases from V and 1 base from J, with 13 bases between. TCRdb independently ran MiXCR on the 5' RACE reads; one entry per CDR3 protein. The data show tens of thousands of distinct CDR3 sequences, around 6.5% seen once. The receptor was isolated from an adult who was a healthcare worker with PCR-confirmed SARS-CoV-2 infection or an uninfected control (not recorded which). The V gene is TRBV23-1, the J gene TRBJ1-3, with no clear D. TRBV23-1 is flagged as an ORF with uncertain function. Sample: whole blood. CDR3 sequence: CASSQSAGSGSGNTIYF. The CDR3, as DNA: TGCGCCAGCAGTCAATCAGCCGGTTCTGGTTCTGGAAACACCATATATTTT.